These T cell receptor beta chains were read from a single sample in a study of identical twins. Via MiXCR, TCRdb re-called the 5' RACE reads, giving one row per CDR3 protein. Counted here are 600,000 to 700,000 distinct CDR3 sequences, about 20% occurring once; the ten biggest clones make up roughly 4%. The sample was also linked to a second study, of T cells expressing NK-cell markers.

Sequenced input: PBMCs. These receptors all stem from a woman between 18 and 30 years old in good health. Both conserved end residues are part of each CDR3. Each record gives: D gene, clone size, J gene, V gene, CDR3 protein, CDR3 DNA. D genes are given only for firm matches. A clone size is listed for some rows: how often the clone was seen (once, few, many), or a class if it is expanded.

>NA|few|TRBJ1-1|TRBV6-1
CASTTSWGRSGEAFF
TGTGCCAGCACCACCTCCTGGGGGCGATCTGGAGAAGCTTTCTTT
>NA|few|TRBJ2-1|TRBV7-2
CASSFPLEAYNEQFF
TGTGCCAGCAGCTTCCCCCTAGAGGCCTACAATGAGCAGTTCTTC
>NA|NA|TRBJ1-3|TRBV5-1
CASSLEGFAGNTIYF
TGCGCCAGCAGCTTGGAAGGGTTTGCTGGAAACACCATATATTTT
>TRBD2|few|TRBJ2-7|TRBV3-1
CASSQDSGGIEQYF
TGTGCCAGCAGCCAAGATTCGGGGGGAATCGAGCAGTACTTC
>NA|few|TRBJ2-7|TRBV5-1
CASRAASDYEQYF
TGCGCCAGCAGAGCTGCTAGCGATTACGAGCAGTACTTC
>TRBD2|NA|TRBJ2-1|TRBV6-1
CASAGRGPYNEQFF
TGTGCCAGCGCGGGGAGGGGTCCCTACAATGAGCAGTTCTTC
>NA|NA|TRBJ2-1|TRBV20-1
CSAREGSVFSYNEQFF
TGCAGTGCTAGAGAAGGTAGCGTCTTTTCCTACAATGAGCAGTTCTTC
>NA|NA|TRBJ2-1|TRBV7-9
CASSSTRTYNEQFF
TGTGCCAGCAGTTCCACACGGACCTACAATGAGCAGTTCTTC
>NA|few|TRBJ1-2|TRBV10-3
CALHPGSSSDGYTF
TGTGCCCTTCACCCAGGGTCCAGTAGTGATGGCTACACCTTC
>NA|NA|TRBJ1-3|TRBV11-2
CASSAGSGNTIYF
TGTGCCAGCTCCGCCGGGAGTGGAAACACCATATATTTT
>TRBD2|NA|TRBJ2-3|TRBV18
CASSPSGTIGYF
TGTGCCAGCTCACCGTCCGGGACTATCGGGTATTTT
>NA|many|TRBJ2-5|TRBV29-1
CSVAQALGQETQYF
TGCAGCGTGGCCCAGGCCCTAGGACAAGAGACCCAGTACTTC
>NA|few|TRBJ2-1|TRBV4-2
CASSQDVPYEQFF
TGTGCCAGCAGCCAAGATGTCCCCTATGAGCAGTTCTTC
>NA|NA|TRBJ1-1|TRBV20-1
CSASWVPGTEAFF
TGCAGTGCTAGTTGGGTACCGGGCACTGAAGCTTTCTTT
>TRBD1|NA|TRBJ2-7|TRBV12-3/TRBV12-4
CASRPGQGMSYEQYF
TGTGCCAGCAGACCCGGACAGGGGATGTCCTACGAGCAGTACTTC
>TRBD1|NA|TRBJ2-7|TRBV5-1
CASSSTQGAQNEQYF
TGCGCCAGCAGCTCAACACAGGGGGCGCAAAACGAGCAGTACTTC
>NA|NA|TRBJ1-1|TRBV12-3/TRBV12-4
CASSTTEENTEAFF
TGTGCCAGCAGTACGACGGAGGAGAACACTGAAGCTTTCTTT
>NA|NA|TRBJ2-7|TRBV6-5
CASSSRGSTYEQYF
TGTGCCAGCAGTTCCAGGGGCAGCACCTACGAGCAGTACTTC
>NA|few|TRBJ2-1|TRBV6-2/TRBV6-3
CASRPGGGFYNEQFF
TGTGCCAGCAGACCAGGGGGGGGGTTCTACAATGAGCAGTTCTTC
>NA|few|TRBJ1-2|TRBV6-1
CASSGERAGSNYGYTF
TGTGCCAGCAGTGGGGAGAGGGCAGGTTCTAACTATGGCTACACCTTC
>TRBD2|NA|TRBJ2-1|TRBV7-9
CASSLALLAGVNEQFF
TGTGCCAGCAGCTTAGCGTTACTAGCGGGAGTCAATGAGCAGTTCTTC
>NA|many|TRBJ2-2|TRBV5-1
CASSLGVWNTGELFF
TGCGCCAGCAGCTTAGGGGTTTGGAACACCGGGGAGCTGTTTTTT
>NA|NA|TRBJ2-3|TRBV6-5
CASRLEYTQYF
TGTGCCAGCAGGTTGGAGTATACGCAGTATTTT
>TRBD2|NA|TRBJ2-1|TRBV7-9
CASTPAGGYEQFF
TGTGCCAGCACACCAGCGGGGGGCTATGAGCAGTTCTTC
>NA|NA|TRBJ1-3|TRBV2
CASKRVSGNTIYF
TGTGCCAGCAAAAGGGTATCCGGAAACACCATATATTTT
>TRBD1|many|TRBJ1-2|TRBV20-1
CSARDLTGGVYGYTF
TGCAGTGCTAGAGATCTTACAGGGGGGGTCTATGGCTACACCTTC
>TRBD2|few|TRBJ2-1|TRBV4-3
CASSQVVLAGVVEQFF
TGCGCCAGCAGCCAAGTTGTACTAGCGGGAGTGGTTGAGCAGTTCTTC